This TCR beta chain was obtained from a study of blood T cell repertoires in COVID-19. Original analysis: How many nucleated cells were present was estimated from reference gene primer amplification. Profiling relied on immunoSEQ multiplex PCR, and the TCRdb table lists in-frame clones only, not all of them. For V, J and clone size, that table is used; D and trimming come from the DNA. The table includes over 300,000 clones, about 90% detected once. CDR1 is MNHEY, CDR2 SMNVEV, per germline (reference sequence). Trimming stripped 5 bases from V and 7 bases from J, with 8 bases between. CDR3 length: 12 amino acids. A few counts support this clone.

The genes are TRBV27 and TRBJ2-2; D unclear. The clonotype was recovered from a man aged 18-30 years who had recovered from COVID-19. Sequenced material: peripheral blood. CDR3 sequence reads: CASSPQNGELFF. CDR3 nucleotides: TGTGCCAGCAGTCCCCAGAACGGGGAGCTGTTTTTT.